One sample yielded the 21 T cell receptor beta chains listed below, sequenced in a study of monozygotic twins with inflammatory bowel disease. TCRdb reprocessed the 5' RACE reads and stores each CDR3 protein as one record, lacking DNA. The ten most abundant clones cover 7.4% of a sample with 150,000 to 200,000 distinct CDR3 sequences. The sequencing sample was made of blood. These receptors all come from a human donor with ulcerative colitis or Crohn's disease, or a healthy co-twin of an affected twin (not recorded which).

The chain uses TRBV30 and TRBJ2-4; the D call from TCRdb, TRBD2, cannot be confirmed without DNA. In germline, CDR1 is GTSNPN, CDR2 SVGIG (reference sequence). The CDR3 has 14 residues. CDR3 region: CAWSGSGSGNIQYF.

The chain is built from TRBV7-9 and TRBJ1-5. Germline V gives CDR1 SEHNR, CDR2 FQNEAQ (reference sequence). CDR3 length equals 13 residues. CDR3 loop: CASSSGRNQPQHF.

The chain couples TRBV12-3 or TRBV12-4 to TRBJ2-1; there is no DNA to check the TCRdb D call of TRBD2. The CDR3 contains 15 residues. CDR3 loop: CASNPGLAGGYEQFF.

This chain links TRBV5-1 with TRBJ1-1; absent DNA, TCRdb's TRBD1 call cannot be checked. Germline V gives CDR1 SGHRS, CDR2 YFSETQ. The CDR3 is 20 amino acids. The CDR3 protein is CASSLMAVIGTGDMNTEAFF.

The CDR3 sequence is CSARVQLNSPLHF. This chain joins TRBV20-1 and TRBJ1-6. The germline gives CDR1 DFQATT, CDR2 SNEGSKA (reference sequence). The CDR3 has 13 amino acids.

This rearrangement joins TRBV5-1 to TRBJ2-3. The CDR3 consists of 15 residues. The germline V gene encodes CDR1 SGHRS and CDR2 YFSETQ. The CDR3 sequence is CASSLEISSTDTQYF.

The chain joins TRBV6-5 to TRBJ1-6; TCRdb reports TRBD1, a call that lacks DNA to check it against. The germline V gene has CDR1 MNHEY and CDR2 SVGAGI. The CDR3 has 15 amino acids. CDR3: CASSYQVDSNSPLHF.

The chain recombines TRBV6-6 with TRBJ2-2; TCRdb calls TRBD1, which cannot be checked without DNA. The CDR3 consists of 14 residues. Germline CDR1 reads MNHNY; CDR2 reads SVGAGI (reference sequence). This CDR3 is CASTDRGLYGELFF.

The chain uses TRBV7-8 and TRBJ2-4; the D call from TCRdb, TRBD1, cannot be confirmed without DNA. Germline-derived CDR1 and CDR2 are SGHVS and FQNEAQ. The CDR3 runs to 20 residues. CDR3 residues: CASSAASPGPGNVAKNIQYF.

The chain uses TRBV10-2 and TRBJ2-7; no DNA is available, so the TRBD1 call from TCRdb remains unchecked. The CDR3 is 12 amino acids. The germline CDR1 and CDR2 sequences are WSHSY and SAAADI. CDR3 protein: CASSEYGGEQYF.

The chain couples TRBV30 to TRBJ2-1; TCRdb indicates TRBD1, and absent DNA this call remains unverified. This CDR3 spans 12 amino acids. CDR1 GTSNPN and CDR2 SVGIG come from the germline V gene (reference sequence). The CDR3 reads CAWSVKGNEQFF.

The chain joins TRBV7-9 to TRBJ2-7; the D call of TRBD1 rests on TCRdb alone, since no DNA is present to check it. This CDR3 is built from 12 residues. CDR1 is SEHNR, CDR2 FQNEAQ, per germline (reference sequence). The chain's CDR3 is CASSTAPYEQYF.

The gene calls are TRBV6-6 and TRBJ1-6; without DNA, the TCRdb call of TRBD1 cannot be checked. From germline, CDR1 is MNHNY and CDR2 SVGAGI (reference sequence). The CDR3 extends over 14 amino acids. The CDR3 is CASSYSTGDSPLHF.

The chain has TRBV25-1 and TRBJ1-1. The CDR3 covers 13 residues. Germline CDR1 MGHDK, CDR2 SYGVNS. This chain's CDR3 is CASSEFPNTEAFF.

The genes are TRBV2 and TRBJ2-2; there is no DNA to check the TCRdb D call of TRBD1. The CDR3 is made up of 14 amino acids. CDR1 is SNHLY and CDR2 is FYNNEI in the germline V gene. The CDR3 is CASSDRGNTGELFF.

The V call is TRBV6-5, the J call TRBJ1-1. CDR1 and CDR2 from the germline V gene are MNHEY and SVGAGI. The CDR3 totals 18 residues. CDR3 protein: CASSYSRPNIIMNTEAFF.

V usage is TRBV6-2 or TRBV6-3 and J usage is TRBJ1-2. CDR1 and CDR2 from the germline V gene are MNHEY and SVGEGT. The CDR3 spans 11 residues. The CDR3 protein is CASSYGDGYTF.

The chain carries TRBV25-1 and TRBJ1-5. Per the germline V gene, CDR1 is MGHDK and CDR2 is SYGVNS. There are 14 residues in the CDR3. The CDR3 sequence is CASSEFETVQPQHF. Supplemented by reference TRBV25-1 and TRBJ1-5, the full variable domain reads EADIYQTPRYLVIGTGKKITLECSQTMGHDKMYWYQQDPGMELHLIHYSYGVNSTEKGDLSSESTVSRIRTEHFPLTLESARPSHTSQYLCASSEFETVQPQHFGDGTRLSIL.

The V call is TRBV30, the J call TRBJ1-1; TCRdb picks TRBD1, but there is no DNA to check that call. Per the germline V gene, CDR1 is GTSNPN and CDR2 is SVGIG (reference sequence). CDR3 length: 14 amino acids. The CDR3 is CACNRDTENTEAFF.

The V and J genes are TRBV20-1 and TRBJ2-2; lacking DNA, the TRBD2 call made by TCRdb goes unchecked. The CDR3 contains 14 residues. CDR1 is DFQATT and CDR2 is SNEGSKA in the germline V gene (reference sequence). CDR3 sequence reads: CSATSGGSTGELFF.

The chain is built from TRBV20-1 and TRBJ1-3; TCRdb picks TRBD1, but there is no DNA to check that call. The CDR3 contains 15 residues. Germline assignment: CDR1 DFQATT and CDR2 SNEGSKA (reference sequence). CDR3 sequence reads: CSARDTRDGGNTIYF.